The 23 T cell receptor beta chains presented below share a single source sample, sequenced in a study of identical twins. MiXCR was run by TCRdb on the 5' RACE reads, yielding one entry per CDR3 protein. This sample has 550,000 to 800,000 distinct CDR3 sequences, with 7.1% found just once. These data were also filed under a second study, of yellow fever vaccine responses in identical twins.

The sample was PBMCs. These receptors all come from a woman aged 18 to 35 in good health.

This clonotype was recorded a few times. The chain has TRBV20-1 and TRBJ1-1; tentative D call: TRBD1 (5 bases). The CDR3 spans 13 residues. Per the germline V gene, CDR1 is DFQATT and CDR2 is SNEGSKA (reference sequence). V was pared by 3 bases and J by 6 bases, with 14 bases between. In nucleotides, the CDR3 is TGCAGTGCTAGTAGGGGAGGTAGGCCTGAAGCTTTCTTT. As protein: CSASRGGRPEAFF.

V and J are TRBV6-5 and TRBJ2-7; TRBD1 matches 9 bases. Germline V gene lookup returns CDR1 MNHEY and CDR2 SVGAGI. The CDR3 runs 12 residues. V was clipped by 5 bases and J by 5 bases; unmatched bases: 1. The CDR3 region has the DNA TGTGCCAGCAGTAGGACAGGGGACGAGCAGTACTTC. This translates into CASSRTGDEQYF.

The count of this clonotype is one. The rearrangement uses TRBV7-9 and TRBJ1-1; TRBD1 is a possible D gene (5 bases). CDR3 length: 16 amino acids. The ends were cut back, 3 bases at V and 1 base at J, with 15 bases in the middle. CDR1 is SEHNR, CDR2 FQNEAQ, per germline (reference sequence). In nucleotides, the CDR3 is TGTGCCAGCAGCTTTCCCGCGGGGGAGGCGAACACTGAAGCTTTCTTT. It yields the protein CASSFPAGEANTEAFF.

This clonotype was picked up many times. The rearrangement joins TRBV6-2 or TRBV6-3 to TRBJ2-1; D unresolved. This CDR3 has 14 amino acids. With 7 bases removed from V and 6 bases from J, the gap between germline ends came to 16 bases. The germline V gene encodes CDR1 MNHEY and CDR2 SVGEGT. The DNA of the CDR3 is TGTGCCAGCACCGCTGGATCAGGCCCCAATGAGCAGTTCTTC. Protein: CASTAGSGPNEQFF.

This clonotype has ten or more counts. The chain recombines TRBV12-3 or TRBV12-4 with TRBJ2-1; TRBD2 is a possible D gene (5 bases). V dropped 1 base and J dropped 7 bases, with 11 bases sitting between them. There are 14 residues in the CDR3. Here the CDR3 DNA reads TGTGCCAGCAGTTTAGGGACTGGAGTGAATGAGCAGTTCTTC. Translating gives CASSLGTGVNEQFF.

This clonotype occurred many times. This chain connects TRBV4-1 to TRBJ2-2, with 9 positions matching TRBD1. V gave up 1 base and J gave up 1 base; unmatched junction bases: 1. Germline CDR1 reads MGHRA; CDR2 reads YSYEKL. This CDR3 contains 16 residues. CDR3 coding DNA: TGCGCCAGCAGCCAAGGACAGGGGGTGAACACCGGGGAGCTGTTTTTT. As protein: CASSQGQGVNTGELFF.

This clonotype has ten or more counts. The chain has TRBV5-1 and TRBJ2-1, with 9 bases lining up with TRBD2. CDR3 length: 16 amino acids. CDR1 SGHRS and CDR2 YFSETQ come from the germline V gene. Trimming at V came to 4 bases and at J to 6 bases, leaving 11 bases not matched to a gene. The CDR3 loop is CASSLVLGLAPNEQFF. The CDR3, as DNA: TGCGCCAGCAGCCTTGTTTTGGGACTAGCCCCCAATGAGCAGTTCTTC.

This clonotype was detected many times. The genes are TRBV6-1 and TRBJ2-2; 11 positions agree with TRBD2. The ends lost 6 bases at V and 6 bases at J; junction bases unmatched: 6. CDR1 is MNHNS, CDR2 SASEGT, per germline. The CDR3 consists of 15 residues. CDR3 bases: TGTGCCAGCAGGGATAGCGGGGGGGCGTCCGGGGAGCTGTTTTTT. Translation gives CASRDSGGASGELFF.

The chain has TRBV4-1 and TRBJ2-3; TRBD2 agrees at 9 bases. From germline, CDR1 is MGHRA and CDR2 YSYEKL. V dropped 1 base and J dropped 4; count of bases not matched to a gene: 9. The CDR3 contains 17 residues. The CDR3 DNA follows: TGCGCCAGCAGCCAAGTTCGTCCTAGCGGGAACGCAGATACGCAGTATTTT. It encodes CASSQVRPSGNADTQYF.

The chain has TRBV6-5 and TRBJ1-2; perhaps TRBD1 as D (5 bases). The CDR3 has 15 residues. V was shortened by 0 bases and J by 1 base, with 9 bases between the two germline ends. From germline, CDR1 is MNHEY and CDR2 SVGAGI. This CDR3 is CASSYSLQDNYGYTF. CDR3 bases: TGTGCCAGCAGTTACTCGTTACAGGATAACTATGGCTACACCTTC.

This clonotype was seen a handful of times. This chain uses TRBV6-2 or TRBV6-3 with TRBJ2-3; D is unclear. Germline loops: CDR1 MNHEY, CDR2 SVGEGT. Trimming removed 3 bases at V and 2 bases at J, with 3 bases between. This CDR3 spans 12 amino acids. The chain's CDR3 is CASSYHTDTQYF. The CDR3 region has the DNA TGTGCCAGCAGTTATCACACAGATACGCAGTATTTT.

The rearrangement uses TRBV27 and TRBJ2-6; D is perhaps TRBD1 (6 bases). Germline V CDR1 and CDR2: MNHEY, SMNVEV (reference sequence). Trimming cost V 5 bases and J 3 bases, with 11 bases left between them. The CDR3 runs to 15 residues. The CDR3 sequence: CASSPGVFGANVLTF. For the CDR3, the DNA is TGTGCCAGCAGTCCAGGGGTATTTGGGGCCAACGTCCTGACTTTC.

This clonotype turned up a few times. The rearrangement links TRBV5-5 to TRBJ2-5; 7 bases align to TRBD1. The CDR3 runs 17 residues. V gave up 0 bases and J gave up 2 bases; unmatched junction bases: 10. CDR1 and CDR2 from the germline V gene are SGHKS and YYEKEE (reference sequence). CDR3 protein: CASSLGQGRISQETQYF. CDR3 DNA sequence: TGTGCCAGCAGCTTGGGACAGGGACGCATCTCACAAGAGACCCAGTACTTC.

This chain connects TRBV6-1 to TRBJ1-5, with TRBD1 as a possible D gene (5 bases). V lost 8 bases to trimming and J lost 6 bases, with 14 bases between them. The CDR3 has 13 residues. The V gene's germline CDR1 is MNHNS and CDR2 SASEGT. This chain's CDR3 is CASEKEGTQPQHF. CDR3 DNA: TGTGCCAGCGAGAAGGAGGGGACTCAGCCCCAGCATTTT.

This clonotype has a count of ten or more. The chain employs TRBV4-2 and TRBJ2-2; 8 nucleotides line up with TRBD2. The length of the CDR3 is 21 residues. Unmatched junction bases numbered 23, after V lost 5 bases and J lost 3 bases. CDR1 and CDR2 from the germline V gene are LGHNA and YNFKEQ. The CDR3 DNA reads TGTGCCAGCAGCGAACTGCGAGTAGTGGGGACTAGGATTTTTGACACCGGGGAGCTGTTTTTT. Protein: CASSELRVVGTRIFDTGELFF.

This clonotype showed up just a few times. The genes are TRBV12-3 or TRBV12-4 and TRBJ1-4; a weak D match, TRBD1 (5 bases). Trimming pared 6 bases from V and 4 bases from J, leaving 15 bases between. CDR3 length: 15 residues. The CDR3 region is CASRPDTLINEKLFF. In DNA, the CDR3 is TGTGCCAGCAGGCCGGACACCTTGATTAATGAAAAACTGTTTTTT.

This clonotype turned up a few times. The CDR3 sequence: CASSPQGGRQGGEQFF. Here the CDR3 DNA reads TGTGCCAGCAGTCCCCAGGGCGGGAGGCAGGGCGGTGAGCAGTTCTTC. The genes are TRBV12-3 or TRBV12-4 and TRBJ2-1; TRBD2 agrees at 8 bases. The CDR3 length is 16 residues. Losses at the gene ends were 5 bases for V and 9 bases for J; bases not matched to a gene: 15.

This clonotype was observed at least ten times. V usage is TRBV5-1 and J usage is TRBJ2-2; D is undetermined. The CDR3 extends over 14 amino acids. Germline CDR1 SGHRS, CDR2 YFSETQ. Trimming removed 1 base at V and 6 bases at J, with 10 bases between. CDR3 loop: CASSLLGSAGELFF. CDR3 nucleotide sequence: TGCGCCAGCAGCTTGTTGGGGTCGGCCGGGGAGCTGTTTTTT. Based on the CDR3 plus reference TRBV5-1 and TRBJ2-2, the full variable domain is KAGVTQTPRYLIKTRGQQVTLSCSPISGHRSVSWYQQTPGQGLQFLFEYFSETQRNKGNFPGRFSGRQFSNSRSEMNVSTLELGDSALYLCASSLLGSAGELFFGEGSRLTVL.

This clonotype has a handful of counts. CDR3 protein: CASSSSGGGNTDTQYF. The CDR3 DNA sequence: TGTGCCAGCAGCTCCTCAGGGGGGGGGAACACAGATACGCAGTATTTT. The chain joins TRBV7-8 to TRBJ2-3; the D call may be TRBD1 or TRBD2 (7 bases each). The CDR3 sequence is 16 residues long. V was cut by 4 bases and J by 2 bases, with 16 bases left in between. The germline gives CDR1 SGHVS, CDR2 FQNEAQ.

This clonotype was counted only a few times. V is TRBV20-1 and J is TRBJ2-7, with D tentatively TRBD1 (6 bases). The CDR3 length is 14 residues. Per the germline V gene, CDR1 is DFQATT and CDR2 is SNEGSKA (reference sequence). Trimming removed 3 bases at V and 2 bases at J, with 14 bases between. The CDR3 nucleotides are TGCAGTGCTAGGGGACACTCGAATACCTACGAGCAGTACTTC. Its translation: CSARGHSNTYEQYF.

This clonotype has more than one count but fewer than ten. This sequence joins TRBV5-1 and TRBJ2-3; unclear D gene. CDR3 size: 16 residues. Germline loops: CDR1 SGHRS, CDR2 YFSETQ. The V gene lost 5 bases and the J gene lost 0 bases, with 16 bases spanning the gap. CDR3 bases: TGCGCCAGCAGTCTTGCCGGAGCAGCTAGCACAGATACGCAGTATTTT. Protein product: CASSLAGAASTDTQYF.

This clonotype was detected many times. The chain couples TRBV29-1 to TRBJ2-1, with TRBD1 matching 7 bases. CDR1 SQVTM and CDR2 ANQGSEA come from the germline V gene. J was trimmed by 9 bases and V by 7 bases; bases with no gene match: 12. The CDR3 runs to 13 residues. CDR3 in DNA: TGCAGCGGTGTTGACAGGGAAAGGAGTGAGCAGTTCTTC. This translates into CSGVDRERSEQFF.

The chain couples TRBV5-1 to TRBJ2-1; 11 nucleotides match TRBD2. This CDR3 contains 17 residues. With 4 bases clipped from V and 8 bases from J, the junction kept 14 bases outside the gene matches. The germline gives CDR1 SGHRS, CDR2 YFSETQ. This CDR3 reads CASSPGTSGSLVHEQFF. The CDR3, as DNA: TGCGCCAGCAGCCCGGGGACTAGCGGATCCTTAGTCCATGAGCAGTTCTTC.